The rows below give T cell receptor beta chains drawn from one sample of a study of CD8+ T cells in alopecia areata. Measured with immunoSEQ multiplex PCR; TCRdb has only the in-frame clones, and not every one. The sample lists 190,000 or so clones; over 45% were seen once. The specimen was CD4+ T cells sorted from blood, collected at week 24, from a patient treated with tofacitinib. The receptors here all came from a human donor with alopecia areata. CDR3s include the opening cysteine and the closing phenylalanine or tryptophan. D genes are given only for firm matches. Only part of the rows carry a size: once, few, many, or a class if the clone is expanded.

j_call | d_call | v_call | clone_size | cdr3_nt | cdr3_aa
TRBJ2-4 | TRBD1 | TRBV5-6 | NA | TGTGCCAGCAGCGTGGACAGGGGGTTCATTCAGTACTTC | CASSVDRGFIQYF
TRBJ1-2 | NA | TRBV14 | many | TGTGCCAGCAGCCAAGAAAGACGACAGCTTAACTATGGCTACACCTTC | CASSQERRQLNYGYTF
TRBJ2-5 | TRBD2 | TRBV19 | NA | TGTGCCAGTAGTCTGGTAGCGGGAAAAGAGACCCAGTACTTC | CASSLVAGKETQYF
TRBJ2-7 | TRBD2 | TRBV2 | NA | TGTGCCAGCAGCCTACGGGATAGCGGGAGGGGCGAGCAGTACTTC | CASSLRDSGRGEQYF
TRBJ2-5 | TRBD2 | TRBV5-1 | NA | TGCGCCAGCAGCTTGGCGGCTAGCGGCGCCCAAGAGACCCAGTACTTC | CASSLAASGAQETQYF
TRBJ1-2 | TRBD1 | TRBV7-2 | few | TGTGCCAGCAGCTTAGCGCCGAGGGGGCTTTCTAACTATGGCTACACCTTC | CASSLAPRGLSNYGYTF
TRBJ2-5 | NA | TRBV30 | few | TGTGCCTGTACCGGGTCCGGAGTAGAGACCCAGTACTTC | CACTGSGVETQYF
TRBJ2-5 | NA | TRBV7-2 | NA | TGTGCCAGCAGCTTAGGGGGTCCCCAAGAGACCCAGTACTTC | CASSLGGPQETQYF
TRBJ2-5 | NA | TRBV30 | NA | TGTGCCTGGAGTGGGACGGGCGAAGAGACCCAGTACTTC | CAWSGTGEETQYF
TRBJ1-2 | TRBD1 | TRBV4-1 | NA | TGCGCCAGCAGCCAAACAGGGGATTATGGCTACACCTTC | CASSQTGDYGYTF
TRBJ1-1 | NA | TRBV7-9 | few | TGTGCCAGCAGCTTATATTCCGGGAGCACTGAAGCTTTCTTT | CASSLYSGSTEAFF
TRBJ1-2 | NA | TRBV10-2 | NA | TGCGCCAGCAGTGAGTCGTCAGTTTATGGCTACACCTTC | CASSESSVYGYTF
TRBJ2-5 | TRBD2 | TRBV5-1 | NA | TGCGCCAGCAGCACAGGACTAGACCAAGAGACCCAGTACTTC | CASSTGLDQETQYF
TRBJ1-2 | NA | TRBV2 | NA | TGTGCCACCACCCGGGGCCAGGACTATGGCTACACCTTC | CATTRGQDYGYTF
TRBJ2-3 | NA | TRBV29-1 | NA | TGCAGCACCTATGTCGTGGCGGGGCCGCGTGATACGCAGTATTTT | CSTYVVAGPRDTQYF
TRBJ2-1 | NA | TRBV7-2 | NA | TGTGCCAGCAGTGATTATCAGTCACGGTTCTTC | CASSDYQSRFF
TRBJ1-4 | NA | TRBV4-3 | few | TGCGCCAGCAGCCAAGATCTGGAAAAACTGTTTTTT | CASSQDLEKLFF
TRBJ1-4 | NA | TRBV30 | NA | TGTGCCTGGAGTAGGTCGGCAACTAATGAAAAACTGTTTTTT | CAWSRSATNEKLFF
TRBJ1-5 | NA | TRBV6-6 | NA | TGTGCCAGCAGCAGGGAGGTCGGTCAGCCCCAGCATTTT | CASSREVGQPQHF
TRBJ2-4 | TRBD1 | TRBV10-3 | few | TGTGCCATCAGTGAACCGGGACAGGGGAACATTCAGTACTTC | CAISEPGQGNIQYF
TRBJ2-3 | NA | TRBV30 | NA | TGTGCCTGGAGTGTAAGTCGCCTAGCGAGGTTGACAGATACGCAGTATTTT | CAWSVSRLARLTDTQYF
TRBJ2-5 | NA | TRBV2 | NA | TGTGCCAGCGCCCCTGGGGGGGCGAGCGAGACCCAGTACTTC | CASAPGGASETQYF
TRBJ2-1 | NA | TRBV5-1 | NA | TGCGCCAGCAGCTGGGGAGGACTACGCGATGAGCAGTTCTTC | CASSWGGLRDEQFF
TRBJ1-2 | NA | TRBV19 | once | TGTGCCAGTAGTTTCTATGGCTACACCTTC | CASSFYGYTF
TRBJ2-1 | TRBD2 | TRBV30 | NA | TGTGCCGGTAGGGGACTAGCGCGCGGGGGGCAGTTCTTC | CAGRGLARGGQFF
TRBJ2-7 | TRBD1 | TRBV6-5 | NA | TGTGCCAGCAGTTACCTTGGGACAGCCTCCTACGAGCAGTACTTC | CASSYLGTASYEQYF
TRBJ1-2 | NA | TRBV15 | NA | TGTGCCACCAGCTCTCCTGACTTCTATGGCTACACCTTC | CATSSPDFYGYTF
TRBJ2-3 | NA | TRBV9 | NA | TGTGCCAGCAGCTATCGGGACCTAACGCACACAGATACGCAGTATTTT | CASSYRDLTHTDTQYF
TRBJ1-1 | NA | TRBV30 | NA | TGTGCCTGGAGTGCAAGCCTTGAAGCTTTCTTT | CAWSASLEAFF
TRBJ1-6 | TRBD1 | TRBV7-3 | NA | TGTGCCAGCAGCTTAAATACAGGGGATAATTCACCCCTCCACTTT | CASSLNTGDNSPLHF
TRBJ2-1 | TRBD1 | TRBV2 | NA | TGTGCCAGCAACGCCGGGACAGCGCTCCGCCTTAAGTTCTTC | CASNAGTALRLKFF
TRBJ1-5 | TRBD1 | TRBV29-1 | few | TGCAGCGTTGTCGCAGGGGGGCACTATCAGCCCCAGCATTTT | CSVVAGGHYQPQHF
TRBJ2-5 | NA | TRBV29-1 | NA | TGCAGCGTTGGTGAGGGGGAGACCCAGTACTTC | CSVGEGETQYF
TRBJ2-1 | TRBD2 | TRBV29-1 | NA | TGCAGCGTTGAAGACCCTAGGACTAGCGGGGTCTACAATGAGCAGTTCTTC | CSVEDPRTSGVYNEQFF
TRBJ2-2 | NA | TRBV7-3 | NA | TGTGCCAGCAGCTCGAACACCGGGGAGCTGTTTTTT | CASSSNTGELFF
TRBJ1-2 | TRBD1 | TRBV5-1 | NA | TGCGCCAGCAGCTCGTCTTACAGGGGGCGCGATGACTACACCTTC | CASSSSYRGRDDYTF
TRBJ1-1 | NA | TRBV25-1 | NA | TGTGCCAGCAGTGTGACAGTGAACACTGAAGCTTTCTTT | CASSVTVNTEAFF
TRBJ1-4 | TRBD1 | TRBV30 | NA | TGTGCCTGGTCGGACAGGGGGAACGGAAAACTGTTTTTT | CAWSDRGNGKLFF
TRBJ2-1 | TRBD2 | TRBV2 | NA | TGTGCCAGCACCGGGACTAGCGAGCACAATGAGCAGTTCTTC | CASTGTSEHNEQFF
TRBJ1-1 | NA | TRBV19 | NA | TGTGCCAGTAGTATTCCTCTGAACACTGAAGCTTTCTTT | CASSIPLNTEAFF
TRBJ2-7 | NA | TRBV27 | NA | TGTGCCAGCAGGGATAATGCCTACGAGCAGTACTTC | CASRDNAYEQYF
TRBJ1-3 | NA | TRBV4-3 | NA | TGCGCCAGCAGCCAAGAGTGGGGGACTGGAAACACCATATATTTT | CASSQEWGTGNTIYF
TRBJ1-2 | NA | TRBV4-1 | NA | TGCGCCAGCAGCCAGACCCCACCAGGGGAAATTAGAAGCTACACCTTC | CASSQTPPGEIRSYTF